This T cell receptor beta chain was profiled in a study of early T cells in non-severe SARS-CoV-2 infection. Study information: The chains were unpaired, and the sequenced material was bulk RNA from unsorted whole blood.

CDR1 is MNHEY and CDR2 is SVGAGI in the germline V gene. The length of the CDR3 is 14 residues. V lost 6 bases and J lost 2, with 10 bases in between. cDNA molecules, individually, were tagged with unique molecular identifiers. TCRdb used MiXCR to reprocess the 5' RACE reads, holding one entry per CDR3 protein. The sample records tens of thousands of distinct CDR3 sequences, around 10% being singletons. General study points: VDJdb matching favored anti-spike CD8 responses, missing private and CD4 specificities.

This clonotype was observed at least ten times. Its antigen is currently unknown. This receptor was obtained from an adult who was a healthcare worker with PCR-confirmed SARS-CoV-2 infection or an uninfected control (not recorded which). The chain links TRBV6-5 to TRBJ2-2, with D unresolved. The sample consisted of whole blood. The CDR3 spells CASRKTDNTGELFF. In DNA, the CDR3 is TGTGCCAGCAGGAAGACGGACAACACCGGGGAGCTGTTTTTT.